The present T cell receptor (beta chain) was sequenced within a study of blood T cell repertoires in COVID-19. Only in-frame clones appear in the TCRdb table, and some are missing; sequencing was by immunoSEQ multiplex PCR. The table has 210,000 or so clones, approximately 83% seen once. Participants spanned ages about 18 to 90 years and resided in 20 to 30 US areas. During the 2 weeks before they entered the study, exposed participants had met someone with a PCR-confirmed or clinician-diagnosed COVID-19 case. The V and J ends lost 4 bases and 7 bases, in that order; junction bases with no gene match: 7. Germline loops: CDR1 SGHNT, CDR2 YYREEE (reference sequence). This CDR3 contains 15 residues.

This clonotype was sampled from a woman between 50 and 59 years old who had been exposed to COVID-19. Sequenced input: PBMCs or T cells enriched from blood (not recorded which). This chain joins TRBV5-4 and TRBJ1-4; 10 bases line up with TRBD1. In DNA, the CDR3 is TGTGCCAGCAGCCCGACAGGGGGCGCCGGTGAAAAACTGTTTTTT. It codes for CASSPTGGAGEKLFF.